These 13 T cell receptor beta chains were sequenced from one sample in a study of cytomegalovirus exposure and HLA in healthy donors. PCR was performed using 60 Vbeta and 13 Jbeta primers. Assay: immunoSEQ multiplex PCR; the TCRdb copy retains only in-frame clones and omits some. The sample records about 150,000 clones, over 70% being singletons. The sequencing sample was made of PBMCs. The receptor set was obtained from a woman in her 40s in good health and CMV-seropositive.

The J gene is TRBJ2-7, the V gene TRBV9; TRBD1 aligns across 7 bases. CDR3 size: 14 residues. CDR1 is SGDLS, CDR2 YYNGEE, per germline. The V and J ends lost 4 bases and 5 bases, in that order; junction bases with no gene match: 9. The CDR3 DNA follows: TGTGCCAGCAGCCCCGGGACAGACGTCGACGAGCAGTACTTC. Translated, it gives CASSPGTDVDEQYF.

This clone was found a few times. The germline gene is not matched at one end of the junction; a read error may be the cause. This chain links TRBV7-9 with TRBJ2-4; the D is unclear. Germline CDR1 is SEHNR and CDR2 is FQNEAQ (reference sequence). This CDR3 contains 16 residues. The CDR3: CSSSSLLLAPLDIQYF. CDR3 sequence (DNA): TGTTCCAGCAGCTCCCTACTACTCGCGCCCTTGGACATTCAGTACTTC.

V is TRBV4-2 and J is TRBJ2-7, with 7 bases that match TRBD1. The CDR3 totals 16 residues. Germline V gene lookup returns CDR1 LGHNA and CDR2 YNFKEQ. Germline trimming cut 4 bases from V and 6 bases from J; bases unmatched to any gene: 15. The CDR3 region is CASSRGVGTATFEQYF. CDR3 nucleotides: TGTGCCAGCAGCCGAGGGGTTGGGACAGCCACTTTCGAGCAGTACTTC.

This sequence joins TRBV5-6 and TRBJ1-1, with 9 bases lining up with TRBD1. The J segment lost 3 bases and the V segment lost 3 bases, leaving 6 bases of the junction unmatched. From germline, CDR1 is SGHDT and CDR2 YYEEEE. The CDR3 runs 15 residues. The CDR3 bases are TGTGCCAGCAGCTCTTCGGGACAGGGCTACACTGAAGCTTTCTTT. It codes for CASSSSGQGYTEAFF.

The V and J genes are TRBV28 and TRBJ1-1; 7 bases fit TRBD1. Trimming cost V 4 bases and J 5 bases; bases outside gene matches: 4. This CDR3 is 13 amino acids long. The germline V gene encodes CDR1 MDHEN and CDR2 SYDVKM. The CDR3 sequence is CASSSRGRTEAFF. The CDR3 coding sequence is TGTGCCAGCAGTTCGAGGGGGCGGACTGAAGCTTTCTTT.

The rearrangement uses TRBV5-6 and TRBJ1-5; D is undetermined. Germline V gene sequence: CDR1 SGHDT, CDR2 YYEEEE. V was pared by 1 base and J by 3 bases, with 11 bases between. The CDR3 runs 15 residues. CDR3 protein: CASSLLDKPNQPQHF. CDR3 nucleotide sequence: TGTGCCAGCAGCTTGTTAGACAAACCCAATCAGCCCCAGCATTTT.

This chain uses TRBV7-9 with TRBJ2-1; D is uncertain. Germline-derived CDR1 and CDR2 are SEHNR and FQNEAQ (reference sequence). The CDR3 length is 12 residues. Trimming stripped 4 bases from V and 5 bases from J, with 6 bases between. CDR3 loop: CASSSLNNEQFF. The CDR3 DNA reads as TGTGCCAGCAGCTCCTTAAACAATGAGCAGTTCTTC. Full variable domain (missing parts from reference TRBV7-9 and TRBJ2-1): DTGVSQNPRHKITKRGQNVTFRCDPISEHNRLYWYRQTLGQGPEFLTYFQNEAQLEKSRLLSDRFSAERPKGSFSTLEIQRTEQGDSAMYLCASSSLNNEQFFGPGTRLTVL.

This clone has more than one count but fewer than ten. The CDR3 reads CASSSGYYGYTF. CDR3 nucleotides: TGTGCCAGCAGTTCCGGGTACTATGGCTACACCTTC. The genes are TRBV6-6 and TRBJ1-2; D is unresolved. The CDR3 is 12 amino acids. The V end was cut by 4 bases, the J end by 3 bases, with 6 bases between. The germline CDR1 and CDR2 sequences are MNHNY and SVGAGI (reference sequence).

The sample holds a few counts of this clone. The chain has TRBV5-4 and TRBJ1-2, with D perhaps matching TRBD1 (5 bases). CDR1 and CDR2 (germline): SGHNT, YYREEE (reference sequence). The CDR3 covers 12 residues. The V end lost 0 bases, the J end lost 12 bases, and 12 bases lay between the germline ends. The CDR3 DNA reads TGTGCCAGCAGCTTGGTGGGGGGTTCTGACACCTTC. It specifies CASSLVGGSDTF.

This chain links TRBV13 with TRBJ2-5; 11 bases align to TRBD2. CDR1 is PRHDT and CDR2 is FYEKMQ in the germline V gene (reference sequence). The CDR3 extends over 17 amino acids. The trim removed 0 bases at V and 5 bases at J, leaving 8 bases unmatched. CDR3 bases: TGTGCCAGCAGCTTAGGTCGGCTAGCGGGGGGTGGCGAGACCCAGTACTTC. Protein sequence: CASSLGRLAGGGETQYF.

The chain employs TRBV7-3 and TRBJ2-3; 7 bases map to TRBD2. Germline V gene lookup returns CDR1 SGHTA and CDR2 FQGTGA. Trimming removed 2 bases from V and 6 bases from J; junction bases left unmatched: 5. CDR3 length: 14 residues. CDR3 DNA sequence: TGTGCCAGCAGCTTAGGGGGGGGGTTTGATACGCAGTATTTT. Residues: CASSLGGGFDTQYF. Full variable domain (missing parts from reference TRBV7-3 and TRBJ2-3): GAGVSQTPSNKVTEKGKYVELRCDPISGHTALYWYRQSLGQGPEFLIYFQGTGAADDSGLPNDRFFAVRPEGSVSTLKIQRTERGDSAVYLCASSLGGGFDTQYFGPGTRLTVL.

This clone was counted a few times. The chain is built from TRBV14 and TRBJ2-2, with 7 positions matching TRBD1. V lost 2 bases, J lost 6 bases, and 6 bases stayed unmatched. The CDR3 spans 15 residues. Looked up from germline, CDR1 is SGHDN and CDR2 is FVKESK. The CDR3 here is CASSQIVQGSGELFF. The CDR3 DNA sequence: TGTGCCAGCAGCCAAATTGTACAGGGGTCCGGGGAGCTGTTTTTT. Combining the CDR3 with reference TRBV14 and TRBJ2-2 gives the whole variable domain EAGVTQFPSHSVIEKGQTVTLRCDPISGHDNLYWYRRVMGKEIKFLLHFVKESKQDESGMPNNRFLAERTGGTYSTLKVQPAELEDSGVYFCASSQIVQGSGELFFGEGSRLTVL.

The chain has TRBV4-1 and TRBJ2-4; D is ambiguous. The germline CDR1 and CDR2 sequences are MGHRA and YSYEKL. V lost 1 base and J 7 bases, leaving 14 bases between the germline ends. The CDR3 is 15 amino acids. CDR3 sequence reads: CASSQVRVSGNIQYF. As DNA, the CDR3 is TGCGCCAGCAGCCAAGTACGGGTCTCTGGGAACATTCAGTACTTC.